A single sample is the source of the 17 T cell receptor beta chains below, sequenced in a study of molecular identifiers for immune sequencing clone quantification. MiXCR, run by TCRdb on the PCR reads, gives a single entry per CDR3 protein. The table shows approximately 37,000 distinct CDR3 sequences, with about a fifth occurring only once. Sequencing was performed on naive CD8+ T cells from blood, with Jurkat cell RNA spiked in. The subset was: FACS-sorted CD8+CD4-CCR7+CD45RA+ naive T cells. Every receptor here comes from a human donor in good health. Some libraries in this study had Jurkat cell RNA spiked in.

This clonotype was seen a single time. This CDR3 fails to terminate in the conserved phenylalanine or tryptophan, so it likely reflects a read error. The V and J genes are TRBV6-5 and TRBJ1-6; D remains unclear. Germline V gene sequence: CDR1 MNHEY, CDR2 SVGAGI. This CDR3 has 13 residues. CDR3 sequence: CASSDEGSSHLHS. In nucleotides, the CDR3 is TGTGCCAGCAGTGACGAAGGATCTTCACACCTCCACTCT.

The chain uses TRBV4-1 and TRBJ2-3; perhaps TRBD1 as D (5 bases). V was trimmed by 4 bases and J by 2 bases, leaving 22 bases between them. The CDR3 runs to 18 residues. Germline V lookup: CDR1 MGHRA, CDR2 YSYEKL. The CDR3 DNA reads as TGCGCCAGCAGCCCGACACCCCCTCAGGGAAGGTACACAGATACGCAGTATTTT. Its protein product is CASSPTPPQGRYTDTQYF.

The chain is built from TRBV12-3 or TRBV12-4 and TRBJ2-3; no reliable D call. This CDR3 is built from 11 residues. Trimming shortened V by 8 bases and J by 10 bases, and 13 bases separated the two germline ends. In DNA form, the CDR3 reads TGTGCCAGCCTTAGTAGTAGGGCGCAGTATTTT. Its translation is CASLSSRAQYF.

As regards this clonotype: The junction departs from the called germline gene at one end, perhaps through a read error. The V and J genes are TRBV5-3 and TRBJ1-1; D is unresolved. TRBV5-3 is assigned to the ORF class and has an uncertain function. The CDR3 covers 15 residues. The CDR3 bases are TGTGCCAGCAGCTGGAGTCCCACAGAGAACACTGAGGCTTTCTTT. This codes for CASSWSPTENTEAFF.

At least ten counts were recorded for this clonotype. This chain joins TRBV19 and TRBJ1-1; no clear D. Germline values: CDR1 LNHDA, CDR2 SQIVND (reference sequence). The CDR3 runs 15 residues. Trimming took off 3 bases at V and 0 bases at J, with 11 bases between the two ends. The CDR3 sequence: CASSIEESLNTEAFF. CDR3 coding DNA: TGTGCCAGTAGTATTGAAGAGAGTCTGAACACTGAAGCTTTCTTT.

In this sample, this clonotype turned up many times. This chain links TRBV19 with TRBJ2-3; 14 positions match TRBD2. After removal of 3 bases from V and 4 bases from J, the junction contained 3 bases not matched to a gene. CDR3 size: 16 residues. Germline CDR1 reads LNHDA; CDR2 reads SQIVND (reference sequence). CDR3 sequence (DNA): TGTGCCAGTAGTATTCAGACTAGCGGGGGGGCAGATACGCAGTATTTT. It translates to CASSIQTSGGADTQYF.

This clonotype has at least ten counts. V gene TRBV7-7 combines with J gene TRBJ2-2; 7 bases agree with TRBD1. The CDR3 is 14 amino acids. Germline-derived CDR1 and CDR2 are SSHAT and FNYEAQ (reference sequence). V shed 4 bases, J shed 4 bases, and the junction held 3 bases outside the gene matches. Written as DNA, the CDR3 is TGTGCCAGCAGCTACGGGACAGCCACCGGGGAGCTGTTTTTT. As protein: CASSYGTATGELFF.

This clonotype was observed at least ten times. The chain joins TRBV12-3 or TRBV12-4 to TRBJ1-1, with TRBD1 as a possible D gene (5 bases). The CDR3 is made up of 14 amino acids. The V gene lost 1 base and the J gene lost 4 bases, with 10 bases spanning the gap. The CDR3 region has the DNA TGTGCCAGCAGTTTAGTCGGGGGACCCACTGAAGCTTTCTTT. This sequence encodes CASSLVGGPTEAFF.

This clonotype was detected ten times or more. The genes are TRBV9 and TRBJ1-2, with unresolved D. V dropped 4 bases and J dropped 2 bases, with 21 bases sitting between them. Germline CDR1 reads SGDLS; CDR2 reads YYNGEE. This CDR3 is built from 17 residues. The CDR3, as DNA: TGTGCCAGCAGCTCATCCCCCGCGGTGATGTTGAACTATGGCTACACCTTC. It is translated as CASSSSPAVMLNYGYTF.

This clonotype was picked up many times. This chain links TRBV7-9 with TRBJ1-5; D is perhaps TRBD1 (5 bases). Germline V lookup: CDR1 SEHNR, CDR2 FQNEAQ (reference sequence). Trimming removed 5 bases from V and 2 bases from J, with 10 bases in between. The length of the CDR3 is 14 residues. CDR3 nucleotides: TGTGCCAGCAGCCCCCAGGGAGGCAATCAGCCCCAGCATTTT. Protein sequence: CASSPQGGNQPQHF.

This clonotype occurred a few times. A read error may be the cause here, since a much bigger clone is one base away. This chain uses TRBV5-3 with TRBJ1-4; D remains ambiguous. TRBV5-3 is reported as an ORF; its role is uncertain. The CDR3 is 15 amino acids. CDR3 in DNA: TGTGCCAGCAGCCCCATCGACATACCTACTGAAAAACTGGTTTTT. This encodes CASSPIDIPTEKLVF.

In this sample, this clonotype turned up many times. This chain's CDR3 is CASSLTGSGVDEKLFF. The CDR3 nucleotides read TGTGCCAGCAGCTTAACAGGTTCCGGAGTAGATGAAAAACTGTTTTTT. The chain has TRBV5-4 and TRBJ1-4; D might be TRBD1 (5 bases). The CDR3 runs 16 residues. V shed 2 bases and J shed 6 bases, with 17 bases lying between them. Germline V gene lookup returns CDR1 SGHNT and CDR2 YYREEE (reference sequence).

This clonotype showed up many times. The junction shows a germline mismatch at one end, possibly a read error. CDR3 residues: CASSLAPSGYEQYF. The CDR3 region has the DNA TGTGCCAGCAGCCTAGCTCCCTCAGGCTACGAGCAGTACTTC. V and J are TRBV7-2 and TRBJ2-7; perhaps TRBD2 as D (5 bases). The CDR3 covers 14 residues. Germline-derived CDR1 and CDR2 are SGHTA and FQGNSA.

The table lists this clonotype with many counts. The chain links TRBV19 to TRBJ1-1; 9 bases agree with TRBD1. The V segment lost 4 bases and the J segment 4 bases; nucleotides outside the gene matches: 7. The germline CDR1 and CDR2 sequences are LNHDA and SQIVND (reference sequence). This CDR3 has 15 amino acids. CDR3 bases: TGTGCCAGTAGTACGGGACAGGGTCTCATCACTGAAGCTTTCTTT. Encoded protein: CASSTGQGLITEAFF.

The CDR3, as DNA: TGTGCCAGCAGCTTAGTGACTAGCGGGACCCTCTACGAGCAGTACTTC. Its protein product is CASSLVTSGTLYEQYF. The V and J genes are TRBV7-2 and TRBJ2-7, with 11 positions matching TRBD2. Trimming at V came to 1 base and at J to 3 bases, leaving 5 bases not matched to a gene. The CDR3 has 16 residues. Germline loops: CDR1 SGHTA, CDR2 FQGNSA.

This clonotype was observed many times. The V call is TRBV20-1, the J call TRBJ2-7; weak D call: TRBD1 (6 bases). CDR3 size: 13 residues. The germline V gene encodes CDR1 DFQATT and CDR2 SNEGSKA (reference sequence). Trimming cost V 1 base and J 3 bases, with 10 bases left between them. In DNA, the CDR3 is TGCAGTGCTAGAGTAACAGGGTACTACGAGCAGTACTTC. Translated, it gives CSARVTGYYEQYF.

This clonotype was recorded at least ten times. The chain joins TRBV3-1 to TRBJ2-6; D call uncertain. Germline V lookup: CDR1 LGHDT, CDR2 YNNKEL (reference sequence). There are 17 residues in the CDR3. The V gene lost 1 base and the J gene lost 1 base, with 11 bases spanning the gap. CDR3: CASSQVSLGSGANVLTF. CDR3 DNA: TGTGCCAGCAGCCAAGTGAGTTTGGGGTCTGGGGCCAACGTCCTGACTTTC.